The 10 T cell receptor beta chains presented below share a single source sample, sequenced in a study of T cell responses to AZD1222 COVID-19 vaccine. Measured with immunoSEQ multiplex PCR; TCRdb has only the in-frame clones, and not every one. This table holds some 140,000 clones, roughly 90% found once. The sequenced sample was peripheral blood, obtained on day 0 of AZD1222 vaccination. The receptors derive from an adult in good health.

The chain links TRBV27 to TRBJ2-5, with unresolved D. CDR3 length equals 14 residues. In germline, CDR1 is MNHEY, CDR2 SMNVEV (reference sequence). V lost 3 bases and J 2 bases, leaving 10 bases between the germline ends. CDR3 nucleotide sequence: TGTGCCAGCAGTTTCGGCCACGATCAAGAGACCCAGTACTTC. Residues: CASSFGHDQETQYF.

The rearrangement links TRBV9 to TRBJ2-2; no clear D gene. V was clipped by 2 bases and J by 7 bases, with 12 bases between them. This CDR3 has 14 amino acids. Germline CDR1 is SGDLS and CDR2 is YYNGEE. The CDR3 DNA is TGTGCCAGCAGCGTCCGGACCTCGAGCGGGGAGCTGTTTTTT. This codes for CASSVRTSSGELFF.

The gene calls are TRBV4-1 and TRBJ2-1, with D possibly being TRBD2 (6 bases). Deletions cut 1 base from V and 8 bases from J, with 12 bases between. The length of the CDR3 is 14 residues. The V gene's germline CDR1 is MGHRA and CDR2 YSYEKL. The CDR3 here is CASSQGQGGDEQFF. CDR3 DNA sequence: TGCGCCAGCAGCCAAGGGCAGGGAGGCGATGAGCAGTTCTTC.

J is TRBJ1-2 and V is TRBV7-9; possible D gene TRBD1, 5 bases. CDR3 size: 15 residues. In germline, CDR1 is SEHNR, CDR2 FQNEAQ (reference sequence). V shed 0 bases and J shed 3 bases, with 11 bases lying between them. The DNA for the CDR3 is TGTGCCAGCAGCTTAGCGGGACTTCGGGACTATGGCTACACCTTC. Residues: CASSLAGLRDYGYTF. The whole variable domain, remainder taken from reference TRBV7-9 and TRBJ1-2, is DTGVSQNPRHKITKRGQNVTFRCDPISEHNRLYWYRQTLGQGPEFLTYFQNEAQLEKSRLLSDRFSAERPKGSFSTLEIQRTEQGDSAMYLCASSLAGLRDYGYTFGSGTRLTVV.

The chain couples TRBV19 to TRBJ1-1; D is ambiguous. Trimming stripped 4 bases from V and 8 bases from J, with 8 bases between. This CDR3 is built from 11 residues. Germline CDR1 LNHDA, CDR2 SQIVND (reference sequence). The CDR3 nucleotides read TGTGCCAGTAGTAGATTCCCGGAAGCTTTCTTT. This gives the protein CASSRFPEAFF.

This clone turned up a few times. V usage is TRBV6-5 and J usage is TRBJ1-1; D unresolved. The CDR3 is 13 residues long. Germline V gene lookup returns CDR1 MNHEY and CDR2 SVGAGI. V was clipped by 3 bases and J by 6 bases, with 11 bases between them. The CDR3 loop is CASSYFYGAEAFF. The DNA for the CDR3 is TGTGCCAGCAGTTATTTTTATGGGGCTGAAGCTTTCTTT.

As DNA, the CDR3 is TGTGCCAGTAGTACGGACAGGGTAGAAGGTTCACCCCTCCACTTT. Amino acid sequence: CASSTDRVEGSPLHF. The chain joins TRBV19 to TRBJ1-6; 8 bases align to TRBD1. The CDR3 spans 15 residues. Germline-derived CDR1 and CDR2 are LNHDA and SQIVND (reference sequence). V lost 4 bases to trimming and J lost 9 bases; unmatched junction nucleotides: 8.

J is TRBJ1-2 and V is TRBV20-1; D is ambiguous. Trimming removed 3 bases at V and 5 bases at J, with 16 bases between. The germline gives CDR1 DFQATT, CDR2 SNEGSKA (reference sequence). CDR3 size: 14 residues. The CDR3 protein is CSASNIGRKYGYTF. The CDR3 DNA reads as TGCAGTGCTAGTAATATCGGCCGTAAATATGGCTACACCTTC.

The V call is TRBV14, the J call TRBJ1-2, with 8 positions matching TRBD1. V lost 6 bases to trimming and J lost 8 bases; unmatched junction nucleotides: 8. The CDR3 is 13 amino acids. Germline loops: CDR1 SGHDN, CDR2 FVKESK. The CDR3: CASRAGGTGGYTF. Written as DNA, the CDR3 is TGTGCCAGCAGGGCAGGGGGCACGGGAGGCTACACCTTC.

This chain joins TRBV4-3 and TRBJ2-3, with TRBD2 identical over 8 bases. The CDR3 covers 16 residues. The J segment lost 0 bases and the V segment lost 4 bases, leaving 6 bases of the junction unmatched. From germline, CDR1 is LGHNA and CDR2 YSLEER. CDR3 amino acids: CASSRYTSGSTDTQYF. The CDR3 nucleotides are TGCGCCAGCAGCCGGTATACTAGCGGAAGCACAGATACGCAGTATTTT.